This T cell receptor beta chain was observed in a study of cytomegalovirus exposure and HLA in healthy donors. Study-wide results and limits: The study recorded about 150 TCR beta chains that were cytomegalovirus-associated. Later, an analysis found that TCR clusters from the first cohort tended to co-occur in the roughly 110 validation repertoires.

TCRdb's table, derived via immunoSEQ multiplex PCR, lists solely in-frame clones and lacks some. The table has 60,000 to 85,000 clones, approximately 96% seen once; the top ten hold 4.5%. The CDR3 extends over 17 amino acids. The V gene's germline CDR1 is MNHNS and CDR2 SASEGT. Trimming shortened V by 0 bases and J by 0 bases, and 12 bases separated the two germline ends. As regards this clone: Its antigen is unidentified.

The chain uses TRBV6-1 and TRBJ2-1; a possible D gene is TRBD1 (6 bases). The TCR comes from a woman between 18 and 29 years old in good health and CMV-seropositive. Specimen: PBMCs. The chain's CDR3 is CASSEAKTGSSYNEQFF. CDR3 bases: TGTGCCAGCAGTGAAGCCAAAACAGGGAGCTCCTACAATGAGCAGTTCTTC.